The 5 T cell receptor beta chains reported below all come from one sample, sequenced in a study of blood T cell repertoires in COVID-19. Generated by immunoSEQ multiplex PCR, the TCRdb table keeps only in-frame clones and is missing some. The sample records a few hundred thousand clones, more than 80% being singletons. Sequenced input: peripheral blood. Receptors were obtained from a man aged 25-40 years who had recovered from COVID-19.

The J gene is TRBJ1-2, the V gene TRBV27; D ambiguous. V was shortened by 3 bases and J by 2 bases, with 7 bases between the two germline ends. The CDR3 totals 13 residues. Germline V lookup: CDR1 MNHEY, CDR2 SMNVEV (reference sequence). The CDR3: CASSFVPNYGYTF. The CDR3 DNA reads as TGTGCCAGCAGTTTTGTTCCAAACTATGGCTACACCTTC.

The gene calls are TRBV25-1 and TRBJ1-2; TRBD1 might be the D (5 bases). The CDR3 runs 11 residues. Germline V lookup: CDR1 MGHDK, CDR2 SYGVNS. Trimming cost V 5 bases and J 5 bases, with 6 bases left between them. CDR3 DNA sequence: TGTGCCAGCAGTTCAGGGTATGGCTACACCTTC. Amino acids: CASSSGYGYTF.

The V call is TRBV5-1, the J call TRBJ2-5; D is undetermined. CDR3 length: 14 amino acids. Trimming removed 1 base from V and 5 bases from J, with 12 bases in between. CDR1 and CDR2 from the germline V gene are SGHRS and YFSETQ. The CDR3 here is CASSLMGSWETQYF. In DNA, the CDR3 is TGCGCCAGCAGCTTGATGGGCAGTTGGGAGACCCAGTACTTC.

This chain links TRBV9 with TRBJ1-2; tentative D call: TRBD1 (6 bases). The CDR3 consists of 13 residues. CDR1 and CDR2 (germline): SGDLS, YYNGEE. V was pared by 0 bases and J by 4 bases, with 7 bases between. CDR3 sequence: CASSVGTAYGYTF. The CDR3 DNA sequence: TGTGCCAGCAGCGTAGGGACAGCCTATGGCTACACCTTC.

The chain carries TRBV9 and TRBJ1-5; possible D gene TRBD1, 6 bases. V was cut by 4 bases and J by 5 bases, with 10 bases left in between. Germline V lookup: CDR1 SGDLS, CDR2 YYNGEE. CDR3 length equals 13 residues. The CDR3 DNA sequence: TGTGCCAGCAGCCTCGCAGGGGATCAGCCCCAGCATTTT. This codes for CASSLAGDQPQHF.